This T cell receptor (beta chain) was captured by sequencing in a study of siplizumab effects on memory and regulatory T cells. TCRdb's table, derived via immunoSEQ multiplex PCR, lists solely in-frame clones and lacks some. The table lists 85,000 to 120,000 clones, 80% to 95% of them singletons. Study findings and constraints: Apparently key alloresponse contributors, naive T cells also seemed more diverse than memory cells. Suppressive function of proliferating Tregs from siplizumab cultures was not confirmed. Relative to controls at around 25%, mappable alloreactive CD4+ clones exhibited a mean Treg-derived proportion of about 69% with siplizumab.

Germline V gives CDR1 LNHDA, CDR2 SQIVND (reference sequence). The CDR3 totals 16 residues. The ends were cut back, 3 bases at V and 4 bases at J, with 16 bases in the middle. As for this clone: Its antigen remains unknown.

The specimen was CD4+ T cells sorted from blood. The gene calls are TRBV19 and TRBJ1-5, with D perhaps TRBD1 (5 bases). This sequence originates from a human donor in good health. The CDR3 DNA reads TGTGCCAGTAGTATGGGACCCCGGGGGGGGAATCAGCCCCAGCATTTT. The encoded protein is CASSMGPRGGNQPQHF.